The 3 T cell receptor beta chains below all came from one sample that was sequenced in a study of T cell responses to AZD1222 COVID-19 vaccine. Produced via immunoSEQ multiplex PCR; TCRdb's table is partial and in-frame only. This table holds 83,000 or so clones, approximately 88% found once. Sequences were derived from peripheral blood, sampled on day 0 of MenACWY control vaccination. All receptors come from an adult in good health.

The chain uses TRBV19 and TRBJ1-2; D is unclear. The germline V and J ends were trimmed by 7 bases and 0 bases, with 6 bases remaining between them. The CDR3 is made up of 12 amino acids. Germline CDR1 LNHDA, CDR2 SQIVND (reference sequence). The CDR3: CASTIANYGYTF. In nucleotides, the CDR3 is TGTGCCAGTACAATAGCTAACTATGGCTACACCTTC.

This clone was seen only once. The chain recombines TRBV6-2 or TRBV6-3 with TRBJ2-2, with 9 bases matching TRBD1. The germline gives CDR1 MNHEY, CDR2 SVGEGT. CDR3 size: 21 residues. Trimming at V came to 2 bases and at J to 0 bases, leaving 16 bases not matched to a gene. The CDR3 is CASSYGEGDRAFKTNTGELFF. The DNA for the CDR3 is TGTGCCAGCAGTTACGGGGAGGGGGACAGGGCATTTAAGACGAACACCGGGGAGCTGTTTTTT.

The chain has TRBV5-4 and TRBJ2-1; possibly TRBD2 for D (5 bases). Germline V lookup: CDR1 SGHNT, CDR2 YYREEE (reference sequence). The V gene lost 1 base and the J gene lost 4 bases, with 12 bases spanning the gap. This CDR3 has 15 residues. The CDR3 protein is CASSLRTDIYNEQFF. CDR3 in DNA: TGTGCCAGCAGCTTGCGGACTGATATATACAATGAGCAGTTCTTC.